The clone carrying this TCR beta chain was counted a few times. Original methodology: Estimated nucleated cell counts came from reference gene primer amplification. Libraries were prepared by immunoSEQ multiplex PCR; TCRdb keeps only in-frame clonotypes and omits some of them. V, J and clone size are taken as reported in that table, and D and trimming were inferred from the DNA itself. This sample yields 150,000 or so clones, of which about three quarters are seen a single time; 2.5% to 3% belongs to the top ten. The source of the sample is a study of blood T cell repertoires in COVID-19. CDR3 length: 17 amino acids. Unmatched junction bases numbered 17, after V lost 6 bases and J lost 7 bases. Germline V gene data show CDR1 as KGHSH and CDR2 as LQKENI.

Material: PBMCs or T cells enriched from blood (not recorded which). The chain has TRBV18 and TRBJ2-1; TRBD2 matches 8 bases. The receptor was isolated from a woman in her forties or fifties who had recovered from COVID-19. The CDR3, as DNA: TGTGCCAGCTCGCAAACCTCCCCCAGCGGGAGCCGGAATGAGCAGTTCTTC. Its translation: CASSQTSPSGSRNEQFF.